This is a list of T cell receptor beta chains from one sample in a study of blood T cell repertoires in COVID-19. Sequenced by immunoSEQ multiplex PCR; TCRdb stores in-frame clones only, minus some. This table has around 130,000 clones, roughly 80% appearing once. Sequencing input: peripheral blood. The receptors derive from a woman aged 55-69 years with acute or convalescent COVID-19. Each CDR3 is given with its conserved first and last residue. D genes are given only for firm matches. Where a row states a size, it is once, few, many or the class of an expanded clone; other rows omit it.

TRBJ1-2 | 17 | TRBV14 | - | - | TGTGCCAGCAGCCCCGCCGGTGGGGCCACAACGAATCATGGCTACACCTTC | CASSPAGGATTNHGYTF
TRBJ1-1 | 15 | TRBV7-9 | - | - | TGTGCCAGCAGCTCTGCGCGGCAGAGCTCTCCTGAAGCTTTCTTT | CASSSARQSSPEAFF
TRBJ1-1 | 12 | TRBV3-1/TRBV3-2 | - | once | TGTGCCAGCAGCCAAGGGAGGGTACAAGCTTTCTTT | CASSQGRVQAFF
TRBJ1-5 | 13 | TRBV4-1 | - | - | TGCGCCAGCAGCCAAGATGGCGGTCAGCCCCAGCATTTT | CASSQDGGQPQHF
TRBJ1-5 | 13 | TRBV5-1 | - | - | TGCGCCAGCAGCGAGGGGGGGAATCAGCCCCAGCATTTT | CASSEGGNQPQHF
TRBJ1-2 | 13 | TRBV19 | - | - | TGTGCCAGTAGCCAGTTCTACAGGGAGGGCTACACCTTC | CASSQFYREGYTF
TRBJ2-3 | 16 | TRBV9 | TRBD2 | - | TGTGCCAGCAGCGTCGCGGCGGGGGGGCCGAAAGATACGCAGTATTTT | CASSVAAGGPKDTQYF
TRBJ2-7 | 13 | TRBV28 | - | - | TGTGCCAGCAGTTCCCCCCAGGACTACGAGCAGTACTTC | CASSSPQDYEQYF
TRBJ1-2 | 14 | TRBV6-5 | - | - | TGTGCCAGCAGTCCCGTCGACACCCTCTATGGCTACACCTTC | CASSPVDTLYGYTF
TRBJ1-1 | 14 | TRBV29-1 | - | - | TGCAGCGTTGAAGATCCGGGGTGGACAGCCCAAGCTTTCTTT | CSVEDPGWTAQAFF
TRBJ2-3 | 13 | TRBV6-5 | - | - | TGTGCCAGCATGAGGGTCCAAGGAGATACGCAGTATTTT | CASMRVQGDTQYF
TRBJ1-2 | 12 | TRBV30 | TRBD1 | - | TGTGCCTGGAGTGTACTCAGGGGGGGCTACACCTTC | CAWSVLRGGYTF
TRBJ1-2 | 15 | TRBV7-2 | - | - | TGTGCCAGCAGCTTAGATTGGACAGCTAACTATGGCTACACCTTC | CASSLDWTANYGYTF
TRBJ1-6 | 13 | TRBV2 | - | - | TGTGCCAGCAGGGACGGAGGGAATTCACCCCTCCACTTT | CASRDGGNSPLHF
TRBJ1-2 | 15 | TRBV3-1/TRBV3-2 | TRBD1 | few | TGTGCCAGCAGCCCGACAGGGGCCTCGTCTAGTGGCTACACCTTC | CASSPTGASSSGYTF
TRBJ1-2 | 14 | TRBV7-9 | TRBD1 | - | TGTGCCAGCAGATCTGACAGGGATGGCTATGGCTACACCTTC | CASRSDRDGYGYTF
TRBJ2-7 | 15 | TRBV27 | - | - | TGTGCCAGCAGTTTAAGGGGGATTTTCACCTACGAGCAGTACTTC | CASSLRGIFTYEQYF
TRBJ1-2 | 11 | TRBV6-6 | - | - | TGTGCTTCTACCGCGGCGGGGGGCTACACCTTC | CASTAAGGYTF
TRBJ2-3 | 16 | TRBV3-1/TRBV3-2 | TRBD2 | few | TGTGCCAGCAGCCAATTCAGCGGGGGGACCCCAGCCACGCAGTATTTT | CASSQFSGGTPATQYF
TRBJ2-1 | 15 | TRBV9 | TRBD2 | - | TGTGCCAGCAGCGTAGGGACTAGCGGGAGGGATGAGCAGTTCTTC | CASSVGTSGRDEQFF
TRBJ1-1 | 16 | TRBV19 | - | - | TGTGCCAGTAGTATAGCATGGAGGTCCATGAACACTGAAGCTTTCTTT | CASSIAWRSMNTEAFF
TRBJ1-2 | 13 | TRBV5-4 | - | - | TGTGCCAGCAGCCCGCAGGGTGTTGATGGCTACACCTTC | CASSPQGVDGYTF
TRBJ1-5 | 13 | TRBV4-1 | - | - | TGCGCCAGCAGCCAAGATCGGGGGCAGCCCCAGCATTTT | CASSQDRGQPQHF
TRBJ1-2 | 11 | TRBV6-5 | - | - | TGTGCCAGCGGCCCTAACTATGGCTACACCTTC | CASGPNYGYTF
TRBJ1-1 | 14 | TRBV5-1 | - | - | TGCGCCAGCAGCACTGGTCCCGTTGACACTGAAGCTTTCTTT | CASSTGPVDTEAFF
TRBJ2-3 | 14 | TRBV7-8 | TRBD1 | - | TGTGCCAGCAGCTTAGCGCAGGGGGCTCGGTCGCAGTATTTT | CASSLAQGARSQYF
TRBJ1-1 | 12 | TRBV11-2 | - | once | TGTGCCAGCAGCCCCGCGGACAGTGAAGCTTTCTTT | CASSPADSEAFF
TRBJ1-4 | 15 | TRBV7-9 | - | - | TGTGCCAGCAGCTTAGATGCAGGAACGCAGGGGAAACTGTTTTTT | CASSLDAGTQGKLFF
TRBJ2-7 | 15 | TRBV5-5 | TRBD1 | - | TGTGCCAGCAGCGGCATGGACAGGCCCACGCGAGAGCAGTACTTC | CASSGMDRPTREQYF
TRBJ2-1 | 15 | TRBV19 | TRBD2 | few | TGTGCCACCTCAACGACAGCGGGGGGGTACAATGAGCAGTTCTTC | CATSTTAGGYNEQFF
TRBJ2-3 | 12 | TRBV7-2 | - | - | TGTGCCAGCAGCTTCCAGGGCTATACGCAGTATTTT | CASSFQGYTQYF
TRBJ1-4 | 14 | TRBV19 | - | - | TGTGCCAGTAGTAGACAAGGGGTAGGAGAAAAACTGTTTTTT | CASSRQGVGEKLFF
TRBJ1-2 | 14 | TRBV5-1 | - | - | TGCGCCAGCAGCATACAACAGGGTGGCTATGGCTACACCTTC | CASSIQQGGYGYTF
TRBJ2-3 | 17 | TRBV5-6 | TRBD2 | - | TGTGCCAGCAGCTTGGTGGTGACTAGCGGGGACACAGATACGCAGTATTTT | CASSLVVTSGDTDTQYF
TRBJ1-2 | 14 | TRBV2 | - | once | TGTGCCAGCACGTCCCAGGGGTGGGACTATGGCTACACCTTC | CASTSQGWDYGYTF
TRBJ1-2 | 14 | TRBV5-5 | TRBD1 | - | TGTGCCAGCAGCGTGGGGACAGCTGATTATGGCTACACCTTC | CASSVGTADYGYTF
TRBJ2-3 | 15 | TRBV9 | TRBD2 | - | TGTGCCAGCAGCCCTTTGGGGGGGTGGACAGATACGCAGTATTTT | CASSPLGGWTDTQYF
TRBJ1-1 | 13 | TRBV20-1 | TRBD1 | - | TGCAGTGCTAGTAGGGGGCCGGGGACTGAAGCTTTCTTT | CSASRGPGTEAFF
TRBJ1-4 | 16 | TRBV5-1 | - | - | TGCGCCAGCACCCAGGGGTCGACAGCAAAAGAGGAAAAACTGTTTTTT | CASTQGSTAKEEKLFF
TRBJ2-5 | 14 | TRBV6-5 | TRBD1 | - | TGTGCCAGCAGGAGGGACAGCCCGGGGGAGACCCAGTACTTC | CASRRDSPGETQYF
TRBJ2-3 | 18 | TRBV2 | TRBD1 | - | TGTGCCAGCAGTGACCTCTGGACAGGGGCTGGGGGCACAGATACGCAGTATTTT | CASSDLWTGAGGTDTQYF
TRBJ2-3 | 11 | TRBV5-6 | - | - | TGTGCCAGCAGCGCGGGTGGAACGCAGTATTTT | CASSAGGTQYF
TRBJ1-5 | 13 | TRBV20-1 | - | - | TGCAGTGCTAGTCCGACAATAAATCAGCCCCAGCATTTT | CSASPTINQPQHF
TRBJ1-1 | 12 | TRBV29-1 | - | - | TGCAGCGTTGTGGGGCAACACACTGAAGCTTTCTTT | CSVVGQHTEAFF
TRBJ1-1 | 15 | TRBV5-6 | TRBD1 | - | TGTGCCAGCAGCTTAGACAGGGCTTACAACACTGAAGCTTTCTTT | CASSLDRAYNTEAFF
TRBJ2-2 | 13 | TRBV10-3 | TRBD2 | few | TGTGCCATCAGCCCGGGACTAACCGGGGAGCTGTTTTTT | CAISPGLTGELFF
TRBJ2-5 | 13 | TRBV7-6 | - | - | TGTGCCAGCAGCTTAACTAAACAAGAGACCCAGTACTTC | CASSLTKQETQYF
TRBJ2-5 | 16 | TRBV27 | - | - | TGTGCCAGCAGTTCGAACGGGGTCTTGTATGGAGAGACCCAGTACTTC | CASSSNGVLYGETQYF